One sample yielded the 19 T cell receptor beta chains listed below, sequenced in a study of blood T cell repertoires in COVID-19. Clones were sequenced by immunoSEQ multiplex PCR, and TCRdb holds only the in-frame ones, with some missing. Among approximately 200,000 clones listed, 87% were seen once. The sample taken for sequencing was PBMCs or T cells enriched from blood (not recorded which). The receptors stem from a man aged 25-40 years in a cohort exposed to, infected with or recovered from COVID-19 (not recorded which).

The V call is TRBV18, the J call TRBJ1-1; 9 bases line up with TRBD1. V gave up 6 bases and J gave up 4 bases; unmatched junction bases: 9. This CDR3 region has 15 residues. Per germline, CDR1 KGHSH and CDR2 LQKENI. CDR3 nucleotide sequence: TGTGCCAGCTCTCGAGGAGGGACAGGGATCACTGAAGCTTTCTTT. This encodes CASSRGGTGITEAFF.

The rearrangement joins TRBV5-1 to TRBJ2-5; 7 nucleotides line up with TRBD1. This CDR3 is 15 amino acids long. V shed 4 bases, J shed 5 bases, and the junction held 11 bases outside the gene matches. Germline CDR1 SGHRS, CDR2 YFSETQ. The CDR3, as DNA: TGCGCCAGCAGCCCTCGGACAGGCCCTTTGGAGACCCAGTACTTC. Translated: CASSPRTGPLETQYF.

This chain joins TRBV6-6 and TRBJ1-1; no firm D call. This CDR3 region has 16 residues. The germline V gene has CDR1 MNHNY and CDR2 SVGAGI (reference sequence). V lost 0 bases, J lost 6 bases, and 17 bases lay in between. The CDR3 protein is CASSYSIGESAAEAFF. In nucleotides, the CDR3 is TGTGCCAGCAGTTACTCGATCGGGGAATCTGCGGCTGAAGCTTTCTTT.

This clone was found once. V usage is TRBV25-1 and J usage is TRBJ2-1; 8 nucleotides match TRBD1. Germline CDR1 MGHDK, CDR2 SYGVNS. After removal of 2 bases from V and 5 bases from J, the junction contained 2 bases not matched to a gene. This CDR3 has 14 amino acids. CDR3 protein: CASSERGQDNEQFF. DNA for the CDR3: TGTGCCAGCAGTGAAAGGGGACAGGACAATGAGCAGTTCTTC.

CDR3 sequence reads: CASSSTGQREPQHF. Written as DNA, the CDR3 is TGTGCCAGCAGCTCAACAGGTCAGCGGGAGCCCCAGCATTTT. This chain connects TRBV7-2 to TRBJ1-5; weak D call: TRBD1 (5 bases). This CDR3 region has 14 residues. Germline-derived CDR1 and CDR2 are SGHTA and FQGNSA. V was pared by 4 bases and J by 8 bases, with 15 bases between.

This chain uses TRBV6-4 with TRBJ1-1; D possibly corresponds to TRBD1 (5 bases). CDR3 size: 15 residues. With 0 bases removed from V and 4 bases from J, the gap between germline ends came to 12 bases. Per the germline V gene, CDR1 is MRHNA and CDR2 is SNTAGT. CDR3 in amino acids: CASSDSSRGFTEAFF. The CDR3 region has the DNA TGTGCCAGCAGTGACTCGAGTCGGGGGTTCACTGAAGCTTTCTTT.

The chain recombines TRBV3-1 (or the pseudogene TRBV3-2) with TRBJ2-5, with 7 bases identical to TRBD1. The V gene's germline CDR1 is LGHDT and CDR2 YNNKEL (reference sequence). With 6 bases clipped from V and 2 bases from J, the junction kept 9 bases outside the gene matches. The CDR3 loop spans 15 amino acids. The CDR3 loop is CASRKQGSPQETQYF. The CDR3 bases are TGTGCCAGCAGAAAACAGGGGAGCCCACAAGAGACCCAGTACTTC.

The V call is TRBV7-9, the J call TRBJ2-2; no clear D gene. Between the trimmed V and J ends, which lost 5 bases and 8 bases, there was a span of 12 bases. The CDR3 has 13 amino acids. From germline, CDR1 is SEHNR and CDR2 FQNEAQ (reference sequence). The CDR3 loop reads CASSRGDAGELFF. The CDR3, as DNA: TGTGCCAGCAGCAGAGGCGACGCAGGGGAGCTGTTTTTT.

This clone occurred once. The chain combines TRBV7-9 with TRBJ2-1; TRBD1 agrees at 8 bases. The ends lost 5 bases at V and 12 bases at J; junction bases unmatched: 3. The CDR3 extends over 11 amino acids. Per the germline V gene, CDR1 is SEHNR and CDR2 is FQNEAQ (reference sequence). CDR3 nucleotide sequence: TGTGCCAGCAGCCCCGGACAGGGGCAGTTCTTC. The encoded protein is CASSPGQGQFF.

The chain employs TRBV2 and TRBJ1-1; no definite D call. The V end lost 3 bases, the J end lost 2 bases, and 13 bases lay between the germline ends. The germline V gene encodes CDR1 SNHLY and CDR2 FYNNEI. CDR3 length equals 15 residues. The CDR3 is CASSEWSGGNTEAFF. The CDR3 DNA reads TGTGCCAGCAGTGAGTGGTCGGGAGGAAACACTGAAGCTTTCTTT.

The chain employs TRBV19 and TRBJ1-2; 7 nucleotides align to TRBD1. The CDR3 is 14 residues long. Germline V gene lookup returns CDR1 LNHDA and CDR2 SQIVND (reference sequence). With 8 bases clipped from V and 7 bases from J, the junction kept 13 bases outside the gene matches. CDR3 amino acids: CASVTRTGVGGYTF. The CDR3 bases are TGTGCCAGTGTGACACGGACAGGAGTGGGTGGCTACACCTTC.

V is TRBV5-5 and J is TRBJ2-1; 7 positions agree with TRBD1. The CDR3 sequence is 15 residues long. Germline CDR1 is SGHKS and CDR2 is YYEKEE (reference sequence). V gave up 1 base and J gave up 5 bases; unmatched junction bases: 6. The CDR3 sequence is CASSLRQGLNNEQFF. The DNA for the CDR3 is TGTGCCAGCAGCTTGCGACAGGGTCTCAACAATGAGCAGTTCTTC.

The rearrangement joins TRBV7-9 to TRBJ2-7, with 12 bases identical to TRBD2. Unmatched junction bases numbered 13, after V lost 5 bases and J lost 5 bases. Germline-derived CDR1 and CDR2 are SEHNR and FQNEAQ (reference sequence). The CDR3 has 17 residues. The CDR3 reads CASSRPLGLAGRDEQYF. For the CDR3, the DNA is TGTGCCAGCAGCCGACCCCTAGGACTAGCGGGAAGGGACGAGCAGTACTTC.

The J gene is TRBJ2-4, the V gene TRBV19, with D possibly being TRBD2 (6 bases). The CDR3 totals 14 residues. Trimming removed 1 base from V and 8 bases from J, with 12 bases in between. The V gene's germline CDR1 is LNHDA and CDR2 SQIVND (reference sequence). CDR3 sequence: CASSIGGGYDIQYF. DNA for the CDR3: TGTGCCAGTAGTATAGGTGGAGGGTACGACATTCAGTACTTC. The variable domain in full, completed from reference TRBV19 and TRBJ2-4, reads DGGITQSPKYLFRKEGQNVTLSCEQNLNHDAMYWYRQDPGQGLRLIYYSQIVNDFQKGDIAEGYSVSREKKESFPLTVTSAQKNPTAFYLCASSIGGGYDIQYFGAGTRLSVL.

V is TRBV18 and J is TRBJ1-1, with D possibly being TRBD1 (6 bases). V dropped 7 bases and J dropped 5 bases, with 14 bases sitting between them. Germline-derived CDR1 and CDR2 are KGHSH and LQKENI. This CDR3 spans 13 amino acids. The CDR3 reads CASLRLQGTEAFF. CDR3 nucleotides: TGTGCCAGCTTACGACTACAGGGTACTGAAGCTTTCTTT.

The chain joins TRBV28 to TRBJ1-2; D gene ambiguous. CDR1 is MDHEN, CDR2 SYDVKM, per germline. Trimming shortened V by 9 bases and J by 14 bases, and 16 bases separated the two germline ends. The CDR3 spans 10 residues. CDR3 loop: CASEYGILTF. The CDR3 DNA reads as TGTGCCAGTGAATACGGGATTTTAACCTTC.

The CDR3 is CASSQDQNAWPYEQYF. The CDR3, as DNA: TGTGCCAGCAGCCAAGATCAGAATGCCTGGCCCTACGAGCAGTACTTC. The rearrangement uses TRBV3-1 (or the pseudogene TRBV3-2) and TRBJ2-7, with D unclear. CDR1 is LGHDT and CDR2 is YNNKEL in the germline V gene (reference sequence). This CDR3 has 16 amino acids. Trimming took off 0 bases at V and 2 bases at J, with 14 bases between the two ends.

The chain employs TRBV2 and TRBJ2-2, with D maybe TRBD2 (5 bases). Between the trimmed V and J ends, which lost 5 bases and 5 bases, there was a span of 21 bases. This CDR3 is 17 amino acids long. Per the germline V gene, CDR1 is SNHLY and CDR2 is FYNNEI. In DNA form, the CDR3 reads TGTGCCAGCAGTTCAATTGGTTCGGGAATTCTTACCGGGGAGCTGTTTTTT. Residues: CASSSIGSGILTGELFF. Filled out from reference TRBV2 and TRBJ2-2, the complete variable domain reads EPEVTQTPSHQVTQMGQEVILRCVPISNHLYFYWYRQILGQKVEFLVSFYNNEISEKSEIFDDQFSVERPDGSNFTLKIRSTKLEDSAMYFCASSSIGSGILTGELFFGEGSRLTVL.

The V call is TRBV5-1, the J call TRBJ1-2; no clear D gene. V was trimmed by 0 bases and J by 7 bases, leaving 10 bases between them. CDR1 and CDR2 from the germline V gene are SGHRS and YFSETQ. This CDR3 contains 13 residues. The CDR3 coding sequence is TGCGCCAGCAGCTTGGAAGGGAGGAGTGGCTACACCTTC. Translation gives CASSLEGRSGYTF.